This T cell receptor beta chain was captured in a study of T cell changes during pregnancy in multiple sclerosis. There are 15 residues in the CDR3. V trimming: 6 bases; J trimming: 1 base; junction bases outside the gene matches: 7. CDR1 and CDR2 (germline): MNHNS, SASEGT. The data were produced by immunoSEQ multiplex PCR, yet TCRdb's version contains in-frame clones alone and is incomplete. The table records approximately 40,000 clones, about 91% of them present only once. The receptor was derived from a female donor with multiple sclerosis, enrolled in a pregnancy study. This chain joins TRBV6-1 and TRBJ2-7; 9 positions match TRBD2. The material sequenced was CD4+ T cells from peripheral blood mononuclear cells, taken in the third trimester of pregnancy. CDR3 nucleotide sequence: TGTGCCAGCAGAGTAGCTAGCGGGAATTCCTACGAGCAGTACTTC. This encodes CASRVASGNSYEQYF.